This is a list of T cell receptor beta chains from one sample in a study of blood T cell repertoires in COVID-19. Libraries were prepared by immunoSEQ multiplex PCR; TCRdb keeps only in-frame clonotypes and omits some of them. The sample shows 140,000 or so clones, approximately 80% of them seen only once. The sample comprised PBMCs or T cells enriched from blood (not recorded which). These TCRs come from a man aged 45-60 years who had recovered from COVID-19. Each CDR3 is given with its conserved first and last residue. Fields, in order: V gene, clone size, D gene, J gene, CDR3 DNA, CDR3 protein. A D gene is named only where the DNA matches it firmly. Expanded clones are given a class, and other clones once, few, many or no size at all.

v_call: TRBV6-4; clone_size: NA; d_call: NA; j_call: TRBJ1-1; cdr3_nt: TGTGCCAGCAGTGAGGGCTTGAACACTGAAGCTTTCTTT; cdr3_aa: CASSEGLNTEAFF
v_call: TRBV27; clone_size: NA; d_call: NA; j_call: TRBJ1-4; cdr3_nt: TGTGCCAGCACCAAAGAGGGAGGGGTTTATGAAAAACTGTTTTTT; cdr3_aa: CASTKEGGVYEKLFF
v_call: TRBV6-5; clone_size: NA; d_call: TRBD1; j_call: TRBJ1-1; cdr3_nt: TGTGCCAGCAGTTCTGGGACAGGTATGAACACTGAAGCTTTCTTT; cdr3_aa: CASSSGTGMNTEAFF
v_call: TRBV3-1/TRBV3-2; clone_size: NA; d_call: NA; j_call: TRBJ1-2; cdr3_nt: TGTGCCAGCAGCCAAGATCAAAGGGCAGGGATCTATGGCTACACCTTC; cdr3_aa: CASSQDQRAGIYGYTF
v_call: TRBV18; clone_size: NA; d_call: NA; j_call: TRBJ1-6; cdr3_nt: TGTGCCAGCTCAGAGAACGAGGGCCTTTCACCCCTCCACTTT; cdr3_aa: CASSENEGLSPLHF
v_call: TRBV6-2/TRBV6-3; clone_size: NA; d_call: TRBD1; j_call: TRBJ2-3; cdr3_nt: TGTGCCAGCAGCTCCCGGGACAGGGGGACAGATACGCAGTATTTT; cdr3_aa: CASSSRDRGTDTQYF
v_call: TRBV10-2; clone_size: NA; d_call: TRBD2; j_call: TRBJ2-5; cdr3_nt: TGCGCCAGCAGTCGGGGGGTAAGCGGGATCCAAGAGACCCAGTACTTC; cdr3_aa: CASSRGVSGIQETQYF
v_call: TRBV5-4; clone_size: NA; d_call: NA; j_call: TRBJ1-4; cdr3_nt: TGTGCCAGCAGCCGACAGTTTAATGAAAAACTGTTTTTT; cdr3_aa: CASSRQFNEKLFF
v_call: TRBV3-1/TRBV3-2; clone_size: NA; d_call: NA; j_call: TRBJ2-7; cdr3_nt: TGTGCCAGCAGCCAAGGTATGGCAGCCTACGAGCAGTACTTC; cdr3_aa: CASSQGMAAYEQYF
v_call: TRBV2; clone_size: few; d_call: TRBD1; j_call: TRBJ2-1; cdr3_nt: TGTGCCAGCAGTGTTGCTGGACAGGGAAGCTCGCAGTTCTTC; cdr3_aa: CASSVAGQGSSQFF
v_call: TRBV7-6; clone_size: NA; d_call: TRBD2; j_call: TRBJ2-1; cdr3_nt: TGTGCCAGCAGCCCTACCTCTAGCGGGTTTTACTACAATGAGCAGTTCTTC; cdr3_aa: CASSPTSSGFYYNEQFF
v_call: TRBV3-1/TRBV3-2; clone_size: NA; d_call: TRBD1; j_call: TRBJ1-4; cdr3_nt: TGTGCCAGCAGCCAAGAGTGGGACAGGGGAAAACTGTTTTTT; cdr3_aa: CASSQEWDRGKLFF
v_call: TRBV2; clone_size: NA; d_call: NA; j_call: TRBJ1-1; cdr3_nt: TGTGCCAGCTGCGCAGGGGTGAACACTGAAGCTTTCTTT; cdr3_aa: CASCAGVNTEAFF
v_call: TRBV6-1; clone_size: NA; d_call: TRBD1; j_call: TRBJ2-4; cdr3_nt: TGTGCCAGCAGTGAAGCGGAGGACAGGGGTTTAACCTTAGCCAAAAACATTCAGTACTTC; cdr3_aa: CASSEAEDRGLTLAKNIQYF
v_call: TRBV30; clone_size: NA; d_call: TRBD1; j_call: TRBJ2-5; cdr3_nt: TGTGCCTGGGAGACCGGGACAGGGGGACAAGAGACCCAGTACTTC; cdr3_aa: CAWETGTGGQETQYF
v_call: TRBV11-2; clone_size: few; d_call: TRBD1; j_call: TRBJ2-1; cdr3_nt: TGTGCCAGCAGCCCAGGGACAGGGTTTGAGCAGTTCTTC; cdr3_aa: CASSPGTGFEQFF
v_call: TRBV7-8; clone_size: NA; d_call: NA; j_call: TRBJ2-3; cdr3_nt: TGTGCCAGCAGCCGAGAACCAGGGACAGATACGCAGTATTTT; cdr3_aa: CASSREPGTDTQYF
v_call: TRBV5-6; clone_size: NA; d_call: TRBD1; j_call: TRBJ1-5; cdr3_nt: TGTGCCAGCAGCTTGGCCGGCAGGGGGGTTCAGCCCCAGCATTTT; cdr3_aa: CASSLAGRGVQPQHF
v_call: TRBV12-3/TRBV12-4; clone_size: NA; d_call: NA; j_call: TRBJ1-4; cdr3_nt: TGTGCCAGCAGTCGCCAGGGTTTGGAAAAACTGTTTTTT; cdr3_aa: CASSRQGLEKLFF
v_call: TRBV6-5; clone_size: NA; d_call: NA; j_call: TRBJ2-5; cdr3_nt: TGTGCCAGCAGTTACTCGCGTAACCAAGAGACCCAGTACTTC; cdr3_aa: CASSYSRNQETQYF
v_call: TRBV5-1; clone_size: NA; d_call: TRBD2; j_call: TRBJ2-1; cdr3_nt: TGCGCCAGCAGCGTCGGGACTAGCGGGGGGTACTCCTACAATGAGCAGTTCTTC; cdr3_aa: CASSVGTSGGYSYNEQFF
v_call: TRBV6-5; clone_size: NA; d_call: NA; j_call: TRBJ1-1; cdr3_nt: TGTGCCAGCGGACAGTGGATGAACACTGAAGCTTTCTTT; cdr3_aa: CASGQWMNTEAFF
v_call: TRBV7-9; clone_size: NA; d_call: TRBD1; j_call: TRBJ1-6; cdr3_nt: TGTGCCAGCAGCCGACGGGACAGAGGGACACCCCTCCACTTT; cdr3_aa: CASSRRDRGTPLHF
v_call: TRBV15; clone_size: once; d_call: NA; j_call: TRBJ2-1; cdr3_nt: TGTGCCACCAGCAGAGATCAGGGCAGAAATAACAATGAGCAGTTCTTC; cdr3_aa: CATSRDQGRNNNEQFF
v_call: TRBV7-3; clone_size: NA; d_call: NA; j_call: TRBJ1-1; cdr3_nt: TGTGCCAGCAGTTTAAGGGGGGGTGGCACTGAAGCTTTCTTT; cdr3_aa: CASSLRGGGTEAFF
v_call: TRBV19; clone_size: few; d_call: TRBD1; j_call: TRBJ1-5; cdr3_nt: TGTGCCAGTAGTATCGGAGGACAGGGAGGATATCAGCCCCAGCATTTT; cdr3_aa: CASSIGGQGGYQPQHF
v_call: TRBV19; clone_size: many; d_call: TRBD2; j_call: TRBJ2-2; cdr3_nt: TGTGCCAGTAGTTCCCCTAGCGGGGCGAACACCGGGGAGCTGTTTTTT; cdr3_aa: CASSSPSGANTGELFF
v_call: TRBV7-2; clone_size: NA; d_call: NA; j_call: TRBJ2-5; cdr3_nt: TGTGCCAGCAGCCCGGGTCCTGCCCAAGAGACCCAGTACTTC; cdr3_aa: CASSPGPAQETQYF
v_call: TRBV28; clone_size: NA; d_call: NA; j_call: TRBJ1-4; cdr3_nt: TGTGCCAGCAGCCCCCTCCGGACAGCCGGTGAAAAACTGTTTTTT; cdr3_aa: CASSPLRTAGEKLFF
v_call: TRBV3-1/TRBV3-2; clone_size: NA; d_call: NA; j_call: TRBJ1-4; cdr3_nt: TGTGCCAGCAGCTTACAGGGTTTCGCTAATGAAAAACTGTTTTTT; cdr3_aa: CASSLQGFANEKLFF
v_call: TRBV10-3; clone_size: NA; d_call: NA; j_call: TRBJ2-7; cdr3_nt: TGTGCCATCAGTTACGGACAGACCTACGAGCAGTACTTC; cdr3_aa: CAISYGQTYEQYF
v_call: TRBV11-2; clone_size: NA; d_call: TRBD1; j_call: TRBJ2-1; cdr3_nt: TGTGCCACAAGGACAGGGGATAACAATGAGCAGTTCTTC; cdr3_aa: CATRTGDNNEQFF
v_call: TRBV4-3; clone_size: NA; d_call: NA; j_call: TRBJ2-7; cdr3_nt: TGCGCCAGCAGCCACGGGCAGGGGGGCTACGAGCAGTACTTC; cdr3_aa: CASSHGQGGYEQYF
v_call: TRBV3-1/TRBV3-2; clone_size: NA; d_call: NA; j_call: TRBJ2-1; cdr3_nt: TGTGCCAGCAGCCCCGGGGGGCGGCCGAATGAGCAGTTCTTC; cdr3_aa: CASSPGGRPNEQFF
v_call: TRBV7-3; clone_size: many; d_call: TRBD2; j_call: TRBJ2-5; cdr3_nt: TGTGCCAGCAGCTTAACCGGACTAGCCGGCCAAGAGACCCAGTACTTC; cdr3_aa: CASSLTGLAGQETQYF
v_call: TRBV25-1; clone_size: few; d_call: NA; j_call: TRBJ2-1; cdr3_nt: TGTGCCAGCAGTGAGTACCACCCGGGGGTGTCTGAGCAGTTCTTC; cdr3_aa: CASSEYHPGVSEQFF
v_call: TRBV5-6; clone_size: NA; d_call: NA; j_call: TRBJ1-5; cdr3_nt: TGTGCCAGCAGCTTGAACAGGGTGTGGGGCAATCAGCCCCAGCATTTT; cdr3_aa: CASSLNRVWGNQPQHF
v_call: TRBV4-3; clone_size: NA; d_call: TRBD2; j_call: TRBJ2-2; cdr3_nt: TGCGCCAGCAGCCAACGACCCGGACTAGCGGGGTATGTCGGGGAGCTGTTTTTT; cdr3_aa: CASSQRPGLAGYVGELFF
v_call: TRBV5-4; clone_size: NA; d_call: TRBD1; j_call: TRBJ2-7; cdr3_nt: TGTGCCAGCAGCTTCCCCGGGACAGCTTCCTACGAGCAGTACTTC; cdr3_aa: CASSFPGTASYEQYF
v_call: TRBV6-4; clone_size: few; d_call: TRBD1; j_call: TRBJ1-2; cdr3_nt: TGTGCCAGCAGTGAGGGACAGGGAGGTGGCTACACCTTC; cdr3_aa: CASSEGQGGGYTF
v_call: TRBV19; clone_size: NA; d_call: NA; j_call: TRBJ1-5; cdr3_nt: TGTGCCAGTAGTATAGGGGGGGTGAGCAATCAGCCCCAGCATTTT; cdr3_aa: CASSIGGVSNQPQHF
v_call: TRBV30; clone_size: NA; d_call: NA; j_call: TRBJ2-7; cdr3_nt: TGTGCCTGGAGTGTTGCGGGGGCGGGGGAGCAGTACTTC; cdr3_aa: CAWSVAGAGEQYF
v_call: TRBV6-2/TRBV6-3; clone_size: NA; d_call: NA; j_call: TRBJ2-7; cdr3_nt: TGTGCCAGCAGTTACGAAGCGAGGTACGAGCAGTACTTC; cdr3_aa: CASSYEARYEQYF
v_call: TRBV18; clone_size: NA; d_call: NA; j_call: TRBJ2-2; cdr3_nt: TGTGCCAGCTCAAAGGGGACTCCGCGAGGTACCGGGGAGCTGTTTTTT; cdr3_aa: CASSKGTPRGTGELFF
v_call: TRBV19; clone_size: NA; d_call: TRBD1; j_call: TRBJ1-6; cdr3_nt: TGTGCCAGTAGTATCCTGGGACAGGGGGCCGCTTCACCCCTCCACTTT; cdr3_aa: CASSILGQGAASPLHF
v_call: TRBV6-5; clone_size: NA; d_call: NA; j_call: TRBJ2-2; cdr3_nt: TGTGCCAGCAGTTACTCCGCAGGGGACACCGGGGAGCTGTTTTTT; cdr3_aa: CASSYSAGDTGELFF
v_call: TRBV5-1; clone_size: NA; d_call: TRBD1; j_call: TRBJ1-1; cdr3_nt: TGCGCCAGCAGCCCGGGGACAGGGGGGACTGAAGCTTTCTTT; cdr3_aa: CASSPGTGGTEAFF
v_call: TRBV5-1; clone_size: NA; d_call: NA; j_call: TRBJ1-2; cdr3_nt: TGCGCCAGCAGCTTGGCCACAGGTCAAATTGGCTACACCTTC; cdr3_aa: CASSLATGQIGYTF
v_call: TRBV3-1/TRBV3-2; clone_size: once; d_call: TRBD1; j_call: TRBJ2-1; cdr3_nt: TGTGCCAGCAGCCAAGATCGAAGGACAGGGCTCGACAATGAGCAGTTCTTC; cdr3_aa: CASSQDRRTGLDNEQFF
v_call: TRBV12-3/TRBV12-4; clone_size: NA; d_call: NA; j_call: TRBJ1-1; cdr3_nt: TGTGCCAGCAGTTTATCGTCAGGGAGGCACGCTTTCTTT; cdr3_aa: CASSLSSGRHAFF
v_call: TRBV30; clone_size: NA; d_call: TRBD2; j_call: TRBJ2-3; cdr3_nt: TGTGCCTGGAGAAAGTTGGGTGGGCTAGCGGGGACTTTT; cdr3_aa: CAWRKLGGLAGTF